These 32 T cell receptor beta chains were all obtained from the same sample, sequenced in a study of T cell repertoires in cytomegalovirus infection. Antigens for these TCRs are unknown. TCRdb ran MiXCR on the reads and lists one entry per CDR3 protein. Of about 890,000 distinct CDR3 sequences listed, approximately 31% are singletons. The material sequenced was cultured CD8+ T cells from PBMCs, taken from culture after CMV antigen stimulation. Receptors originate from a human donor in good health (CMV status not recorded). Some clones in this sample may be carry-over from other donors' samples.

This clonotype was counted only a few times. The rearrangement uses TRBV3-1 and TRBJ2-5; maybe TRBD2 (7 bases). There are 18 residues in the CDR3. Germline V gene sequence: CDR1 LGHDT, CDR2 YNNKEL (reference sequence). Deletions cut 1 base from V and 1 base from J, with 19 bases between. This chain's CDR3 is CASSQAAGNRAFQETQYF. CDR3 coding DNA: TGTGCCAGCAGCCAAGCAGCGGGGAACAGGGCCTTCCAAGAGACCCAGTACTTC.

This sequence joins TRBV7-2 and TRBJ1-4, with D tentatively TRBD1 (5 bases). CDR3 length: 16 residues. Between the trimmed V and J ends, which lost 5 bases and 4 bases, there was a span of 17 bases. CDR1 and CDR2 from the germline V gene are SGHTA and FQGNSA. CDR3 DNA: TGTGCCAGCAGCCAAGGGACCCATATTTATAATGAAAAACTGTTTTTT. Its translation: CASSQGTHIYNEKLFF.

The V call is TRBV4-1, the J call TRBJ1-4; possible D gene TRBD1, 5 bases. Trimming removed 1 base at V and 6 bases at J, with 21 bases between. CDR3 length: 18 residues. Germline assignment: CDR1 MGHRA and CDR2 YSYEKL. The CDR3 DNA sequence: TGCGCCAGCAGCCAAGTCCGGGGGAGGAGATTTCGGTATGAAAAACTGTTTTTT. Encoded protein: CASSQVRGRRFRYEKLFF.

This clonotype was observed a handful of times. The gene calls are TRBV5-5 and TRBJ2-1; possible D gene TRBD1, 5 bases. The length of the CDR3 is 15 residues. Trimming removed 0 bases at V and 4 bases at J, with 11 bases between. The germline CDR1 and CDR2 sequences are SGHKS and YYEKEE (reference sequence). DNA of the CDR3: TGTGCCAGCAGCTTGGAAGGGGAATTATACAATGAGCAGTTCTTC. It specifies CASSLEGELYNEQFF. Looking up the rest from reference TRBV5-5 and TRBJ2-1 gives the full variable domain: DAGVTQSPTHLIKTRGQQVTLRCSPISGHKSVSWYQQVLGQGPQFIFQYYEKEERGRGNFPDRFSARQFPNYSSELNVNALLLGDSALYLCASSLEGELYNEQFFGPGTRLTVL.

This sequence joins TRBV6-5 and TRBJ1-1; TRBD1 matches 7 bases. Germline assignment: CDR1 MNHEY and CDR2 SVGAGI. The CDR3 extends over 16 amino acids. V lost 0 bases to trimming and J lost 4 bases; unmatched junction nucleotides: 8. The CDR3 nucleotides are TGTGCCAGCAGTTACTCAGACACAGGGGTTTTCACTGAAGCTTTCTTT. This translates into CASSYSDTGVFTEAFF.

This chain links TRBV20-1 with TRBJ1-6; 7 bases fit TRBD1. Trimming removed 0 bases from V and 5 bases from J; junction bases left unmatched: 4. This CDR3 region has 15 residues. Germline loops: CDR1 DFQATT, CDR2 SNEGSKA (reference sequence). The CDR3 DNA follows: TGCAGTGCTAGAGATTGGCAGGGGGATAATTCACCCCTCCACTTT. Translation gives CSARDWQGDNSPLHF.

This clonotype appeared many times. The gene calls are TRBV28 and TRBJ2-7; TRBD1 aligns across 10 bases. The CDR3 length is 15 residues. V was pared by 5 bases and J by 5 bases, with 9 bases of the junction left unmatched. Per germline, CDR1 MDHEN and CDR2 SYDVKM. This CDR3 is CASSPLTGGRDEQYV. The CDR3 bases are TGTGCCAGCAGTCCTTTGACAGGGGGCCGAGACGAGCAGTACGTC.

This clonotype was seen a handful of times. The chain couples TRBV29-1 to TRBJ2-3, with 10 bases matching TRBD1. This CDR3 has 15 amino acids. The germline CDR1 and CDR2 sequences are SQVTM and ANQGSEA. V shed 0 bases, J shed 2 bases, and the junction held 2 bases outside the gene matches. CDR3 nucleotides: TGCAGCGTTGAAGAGACAGGGGGCGACACAGATACGCAGTATTTT. Its protein product is CSVEETGGDTDTQYF.

Worth noting for this clonotype: A much larger clone sits a single nucleotide away, making a read error possible. The chain couples TRBV7-2 to TRBJ2-5; 8 bases are shared with TRBD2. The CDR3 length is 16 residues. The germline CDR1 and CDR2 sequences are SGHTA and FQGNSA. The CDR3 DNA reads as TGTGCCAACAGCTTAGCGGCGGGGGGCAGACAAGAGACCCAGTACTTC. It encodes CANSLAAGGRQETQYF.

The table lists this clonotype with a count of one. This chain joins TRBV7-4 and TRBJ2-3, with D possibly TRBD1 on 5 matching bases. V was trimmed by 10 bases and J by 4 bases, leaving 18 bases between them. The CDR3 contains 14 residues. Germline CDR1 is SGHVT and CDR2 is SQSDAQ. The chain's CDR3 is CATPEGVRSDTQYF. CDR3 DNA: TGTGCCACCCCTGAAGGGGTGAGATCAGATACGCAGTATTTT.

In its sample, this clonotype was seen a few times. J is TRBJ2-1 and V is TRBV6-2 or TRBV6-3; a weak D match, TRBD2 (7 bases). This CDR3 region has 18 residues. CDR1 MNHEY and CDR2 SVGEGT come from the germline V gene. V shed 2 bases and J shed 4 bases, with 21 bases lying between them. The CDR3 sequence: CASSYPTASEGGYNEQFF. In DNA, the CDR3 is TGTGCCAGCAGTTACCCGACTGCTTCGGAGGGGGGGTACAATGAGCAGTTCTTC.

This clonotype was counted a few times. V gene TRBV7-9 combines with J gene TRBJ2-1, with 15 bases identical to TRBD2. Germline V gene lookup returns CDR1 SEHNR and CDR2 FQNEAQ (reference sequence). V lost 0 bases to trimming and J lost 3 bases; unmatched junction nucleotides: 6. This CDR3 spans 19 amino acids. The CDR3 sequence: CASSLAGGTSGGFYNEQFF. Written as DNA, the CDR3 is TGTGCCAGCAGCTTAGCAGGGGGGACTAGCGGGGGGTTCTACAATGAGCAGTTCTTC.

This clonotype was recorded many times. The chain carries TRBV7-2 and TRBJ2-7; D may be TRBD2 (6 bases). With 5 bases removed from V and 0 bases from J, the gap between germline ends came to 14 bases. The CDR3 length is 15 residues. Germline V gene lookup returns CDR1 SGHTA and CDR2 FQGNSA. CDR3 in DNA: TGTGCCAGCAGCCTAGGGACTGCACCCTCCTACGAGCAGTACTTC. It yields the protein CASSLGTAPSYEQYF. Full variable domain (rest looked up from reference TRBV7-2 and TRBJ2-7): GAGVSQSPSNKVTEKGKDVELRCDPISGHTALYWYRQSLGQGLEFLIYFQGNSAPDKSGLPSDRFSAERTGGSVSTLTIQRTQQEDSAVYLCASSLGTAPSYEQYFGPGTRLTVT.

This clonotype occurred many times. This chain links TRBV12-3 or TRBV12-4 with TRBJ1-4; D is undetermined. This CDR3 is 16 amino acids long. Trimming removed 6 bases at V and 0 bases at J, with 14 bases between. In nucleotides, the CDR3 is TGTGCCAGCAGACGTAGTGAGTCTGCAACTAATGAAAAACTGTTTTTT. It encodes CASRRSESATNEKLFF.

In its sample, this clonotype was seen a few times. The chain carries TRBV12-3 or TRBV12-4 and TRBJ1-2, with a possible D match to TRBD1 (5 bases). The CDR3 runs to 13 residues. Deletions cut 3 bases from V and 6 bases from J, with 11 bases between. The CDR3 coding sequence is TGTGCCAGCAGTTTCACGGGACCTCATGGCTACACCTTC. Protein sequence: CASSFTGPHGYTF.

This clonotype was recorded at least ten times. An end of the junction does not agree with germline; a read error may underlie this. This chain connects TRBV7-7 to TRBJ2-1; tentative D call: TRBD2 (5 bases). Germline CDR1 and CDR2: SSHAT and FNYEAQ (reference sequence). The CDR3 is made up of 15 amino acids. The CDR3 protein is CASSLERTGPNEQFF. The CDR3 DNA is TGTGCTAGCAGCTTAGAAAGGACTGGGCCTAATGAGCAGTTCTTC. The full variable domain, with the rest looked up from reference TRBV7-7 and TRBJ2-1, is GAGVSQSPRYKVTKRGQDVTLRCDPISSHATLYWYQQALGQGPEFLTYFNYEAQPDKSGLPSDRFSAERPEGSISTLTIQRTEQRDSAMYRCASSLERTGPNEQFFGPGTRLTVL.

This clonotype was recorded many times. The chain couples TRBV7-2 to TRBJ1-2; a possible D gene is TRBD1 (5 bases). This CDR3 contains 13 residues. Germline lookup yields CDR1 SGHTA and CDR2 FQGNSA. Trimming took 5 bases from V and 0 from J, leaving 7 bases between them. CDR3 in amino acids: CASSQDTNYGYTF. CDR3 DNA: TGTGCCAGCAGCCAGGACACTAACTATGGCTACACCTTC.

This chain connects TRBV11-2 to TRBJ1-1, with no clear D. This CDR3 has 17 residues. Trimming took 1 base from V and 4 from J, leaving 19 bases between them. CDR1 and CDR2 (germline): SGHAT, FQNNGV. The DNA for the CDR3 is TGTGCCAGCAGCTTAGGAATTTTGGGCAGCCCTGGCACTGAAGCTTTCTTT. This encodes CASSLGILGSPGTEAFF.

This clonotype was observed a few times. The J gene is TRBJ2-1, the V gene TRBV7-9; 10 bases line up with TRBD1. The germline V gene has CDR1 SEHNR and CDR2 FQNEAQ (reference sequence). The CDR3 length is 15 residues. The J segment lost 8 bases and the V segment lost 5 bases, leaving 9 bases of the junction unmatched. The CDR3 loop is CASSPRTGGADEQFF. The CDR3 region has the DNA TGTGCCAGCAGCCCACGGACAGGGGGGGCAGATGAGCAGTTCTTC.

A few counts support this clonotype. V is TRBV15 and J is TRBJ1-1, with 10 bases lining up with TRBD1. The CDR3 covers 17 residues. The trim removed 5 bases at V and 0 bases at J, leaving 9 bases unmatched. Looked up from germline, CDR1 is LNHNV and CDR2 is YYDKDF (reference sequence). CDR3 region: CATSVTGTGALNTEAFF. The CDR3 coding sequence is TGTGCCACCAGCGTCACCGGGACAGGGGCACTGAACACTGAAGCTTTCTTT.

A note on this clonotype: An end of the junction does not agree with germline; a read error may underlie this. The rearrangement uses TRBV7-7 and TRBJ2-5; 7 bases fit TRBD1. Germline lookup yields CDR1 SSHAT and CDR2 FNYEAQ (reference sequence). The CDR3 contains 18 residues. CDR3 loop: CASSLSFGTVIQKETQYF. The CDR3 DNA is TGTGCTAGCAGCCTGTCTTTCGGGACAGTTATCCAAAAAGAGACCCAGTACTTC.

CDR3 loop: CASSQDRLIGKLFF. CDR3 DNA: TGTGCCAGCAGCCAGGACAGGCTTATAGGAAAACTGTTTTTT. The genes are TRBV12-3 or TRBV12-4 and TRBJ1-4, with TRBD1 identical over 7 bases. This CDR3 spans 14 amino acids. The trim removed 6 bases at V and 10 bases at J, leaving 11 bases unmatched.

This clonotype was counted a few times. The chain combines TRBV12-3 or TRBV12-4 with TRBJ2-6; D not resolved. V was trimmed by 8 bases and J by 0 bases, leaving 5 bases between them. CDR3 size: 13 residues. The DNA for the CDR3 is TGTGCCAGCGAAGTCTCTGGGGCCAACGTCCTGACTTTC. Residues: CASEVSGANVLTF.

There are a few counts of this clonotype. The chain has TRBV2 and TRBJ2-1; D gene ambiguous. The CDR3 extends over 15 amino acids. The germline gives CDR1 SNHLY, CDR2 FYNNEI. V was shortened by 5 bases and J by 5 bases, with 16 bases between the two germline ends. CDR3 protein: CASSMVPEYHNEQFF. The CDR3 coding sequence is TGTGCCAGCAGTATGGTCCCTGAGTACCACAATGAGCAGTTCTTC.

This clonotype has just a few counts. The chain links TRBV7-9 to TRBJ2-1; D is perhaps TRBD2 (5 bases). This CDR3 is built from 15 residues. Germline V gene data show CDR1 as SEHNR and CDR2 as FQNEAQ (reference sequence). Trimming pared 7 bases from V and 6 bases from J, leaving 19 bases between. CDR3 bases: TGTGCCAGCACCCCTAGCTTGGGCCCGGTCAATGAGCAGTTCTTC. This translates into CASTPSLGPVNEQFF. Drawing the rest from reference TRBV7-9 and TRBJ2-1, the complete variable domain is DTGVSQNPRHKITKRGQNVTFRCDPISEHNRLYWYRQTLGQGPEFLTYFQNEAQLEKSRLLSDRFSAERPKGSFSTLEIQRTEQGDSAMYLCASTPSLGPVNEQFFGPGTRLTVL.

This clonotype was seen just once. The V call is TRBV4-3, the J call TRBJ2-5; TRBD2 aligns across 14 bases. CDR3 size: 20 residues. Germline lookup yields CDR1 LGHNA and CDR2 YSLEER. The V gene end was trimmed by 4 bases and the J gene end by 5 bases; junction bases not matched to a gene: 18. The CDR3 sequence: CASSLYAGTSGGFDMETQYF. For the CDR3, the DNA is TGCGCCAGCAGCCTCTACGCCGGGACTAGCGGGGGTTTCGATATGGAGACCCAGTACTTC.

The chain links TRBV5-1 to TRBJ2-7; no clear D gene. V was clipped by 1 base and J by 3 bases, with 14 bases between them. The CDR3 has 15 residues. The germline gives CDR1 SGHRS, CDR2 YFSETQ. In DNA, the CDR3 is TGCGCCAGCAGCTTGATCCCGGTTTCCTTCTACGAGCAGTACTTC. It specifies CASSLIPVSFYEQYF.

This clonotype was seen a few times. The V gene is TRBV12-3 or TRBV12-4, the J gene TRBJ2-6, with unresolved D. There are 13 residues in the CDR3. Between the trimmed V and J ends, which lost 10 bases and 0 bases, there was a span of 7 bases. CDR3 DNA sequence: TGTGCCATCAAGATCTCTGGGGCCAACGTCCTGACTTTC. Translating gives CAIKISGANVLTF.

In its sample, this clonotype was seen a few times. The V and J genes are TRBV28 and TRBJ1-4, with D tentatively TRBD1 (5 bases). The germline V gene encodes CDR1 MDHEN and CDR2 SYDVKM. Trimming cost V 2 bases and J 6 bases, with 16 bases left between them. The CDR3 sequence is 16 residues long. The CDR3 coding sequence is TGTGCCAGCAGTTTAGGGCGGGGGGATATATATGAAAAACTGTTTTTT. Its protein is CASSLGRGDIYEKLFF.

Turning to this clonotype: A much more abundant neighbour one base away suggests this may be a read error. V and J are TRBV7-6 and TRBJ1-2; no reliable D call. Germline V gene data show CDR1 as SGHVS and CDR2 as FNYEAQ. The CDR3 has 13 residues. CDR3 sequence (DNA): TGTGCCAGCAACTTAGCGAACTATCGGGAGCTCACCTTC. Amino acid sequence: CASNLANYRELTF.

This chain links TRBV7-6 with TRBJ1-5; D is perhaps TRBD1 (6 bases). V shed 0 bases and J shed 1 base, with 10 bases lying between them. Per germline, CDR1 SGHVS and CDR2 FNYEAQ. The CDR3 runs to 16 residues. CDR3 loop: CASSLAWGGSNQPQHF. For the CDR3, the DNA is TGTGCCAGCAGCTTAGCGTGGGGGGGCAGCAATCAGCCCCAGCATTTT.

The chain is built from TRBV11-2 and TRBJ2-7, with 7 bases that match TRBD1. Germline trimming cut 2 bases from V and 2 bases from J; bases unmatched to any gene: 15. Germline CDR1 and CDR2: SGHAT and FQNNGV. This CDR3 region has 18 residues. CDR3 region: CASSLWVARGPIPYEQYV. The CDR3 coding sequence is TGTGCCAGCAGCTTATGGGTAGCGAGGGGGCCGATTCCCTACGAGCAGTACGTC.